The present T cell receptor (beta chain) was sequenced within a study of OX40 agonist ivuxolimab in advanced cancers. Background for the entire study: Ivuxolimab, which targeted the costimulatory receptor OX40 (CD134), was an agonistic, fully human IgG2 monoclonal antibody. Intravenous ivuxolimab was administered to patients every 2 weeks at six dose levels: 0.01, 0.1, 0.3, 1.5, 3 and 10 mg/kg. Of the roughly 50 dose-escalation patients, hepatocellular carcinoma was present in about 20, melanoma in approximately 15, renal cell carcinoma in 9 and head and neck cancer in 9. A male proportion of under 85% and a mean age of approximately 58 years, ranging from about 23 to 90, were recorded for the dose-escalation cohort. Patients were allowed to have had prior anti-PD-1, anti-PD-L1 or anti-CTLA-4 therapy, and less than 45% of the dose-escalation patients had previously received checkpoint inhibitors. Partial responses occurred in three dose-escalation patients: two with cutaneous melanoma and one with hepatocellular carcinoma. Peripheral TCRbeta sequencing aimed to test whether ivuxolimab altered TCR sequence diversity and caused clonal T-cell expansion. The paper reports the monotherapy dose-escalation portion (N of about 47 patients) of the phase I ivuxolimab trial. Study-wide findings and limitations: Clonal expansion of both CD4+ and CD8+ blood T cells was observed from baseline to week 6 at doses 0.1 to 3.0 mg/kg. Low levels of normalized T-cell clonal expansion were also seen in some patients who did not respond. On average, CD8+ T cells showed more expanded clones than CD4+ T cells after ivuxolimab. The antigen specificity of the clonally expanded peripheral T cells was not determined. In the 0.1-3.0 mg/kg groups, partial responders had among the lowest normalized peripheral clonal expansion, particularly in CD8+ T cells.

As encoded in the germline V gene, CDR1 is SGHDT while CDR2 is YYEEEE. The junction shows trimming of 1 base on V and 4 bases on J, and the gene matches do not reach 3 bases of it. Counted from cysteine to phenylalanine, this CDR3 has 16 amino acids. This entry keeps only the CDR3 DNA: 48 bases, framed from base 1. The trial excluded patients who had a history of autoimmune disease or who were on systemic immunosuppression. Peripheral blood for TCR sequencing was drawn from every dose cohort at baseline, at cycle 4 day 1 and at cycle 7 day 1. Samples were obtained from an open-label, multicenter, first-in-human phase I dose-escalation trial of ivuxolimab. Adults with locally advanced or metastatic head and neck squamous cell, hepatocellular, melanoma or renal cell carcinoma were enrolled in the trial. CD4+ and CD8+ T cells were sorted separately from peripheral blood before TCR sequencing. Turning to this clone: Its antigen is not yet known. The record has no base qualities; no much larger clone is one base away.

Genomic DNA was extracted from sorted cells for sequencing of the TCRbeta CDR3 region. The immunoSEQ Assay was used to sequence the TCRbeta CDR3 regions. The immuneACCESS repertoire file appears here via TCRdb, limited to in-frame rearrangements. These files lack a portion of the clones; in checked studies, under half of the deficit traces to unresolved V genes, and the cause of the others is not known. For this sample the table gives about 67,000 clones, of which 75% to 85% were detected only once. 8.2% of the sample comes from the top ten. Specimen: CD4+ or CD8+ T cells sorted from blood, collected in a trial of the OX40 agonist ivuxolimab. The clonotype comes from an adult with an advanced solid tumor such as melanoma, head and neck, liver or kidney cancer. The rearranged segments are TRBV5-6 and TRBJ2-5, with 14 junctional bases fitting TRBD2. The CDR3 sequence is CASSLKGLAGGETQYF. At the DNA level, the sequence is TGTGCCAGCAGCTTGAAAGGACTAGCGGGAGGAGAGACCCAGTACTTC.